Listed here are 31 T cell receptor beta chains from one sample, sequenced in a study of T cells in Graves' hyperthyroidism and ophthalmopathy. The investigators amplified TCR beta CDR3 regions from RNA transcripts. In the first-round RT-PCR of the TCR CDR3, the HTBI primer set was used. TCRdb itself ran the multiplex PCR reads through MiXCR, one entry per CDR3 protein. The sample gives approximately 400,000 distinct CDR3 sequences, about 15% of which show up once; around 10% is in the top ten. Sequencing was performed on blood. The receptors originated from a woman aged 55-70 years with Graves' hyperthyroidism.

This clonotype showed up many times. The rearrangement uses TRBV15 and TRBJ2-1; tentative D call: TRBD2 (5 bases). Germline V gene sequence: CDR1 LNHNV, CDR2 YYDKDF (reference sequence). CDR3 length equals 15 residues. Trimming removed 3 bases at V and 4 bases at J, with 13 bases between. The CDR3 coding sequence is TGTGCCACCAGCAGGAGCTGGGAGAGTTACAATGAGCAGTTCTTC. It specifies CATSRSWESYNEQFF.

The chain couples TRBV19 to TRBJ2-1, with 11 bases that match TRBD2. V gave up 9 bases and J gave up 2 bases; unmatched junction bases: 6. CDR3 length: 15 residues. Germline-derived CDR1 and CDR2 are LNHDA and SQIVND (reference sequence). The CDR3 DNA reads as TGTGCCAGCTCGACTAGCGGGGTCCCCTACAATGAGCAGTTCTTC. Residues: CASSTSGVPYNEQFF.

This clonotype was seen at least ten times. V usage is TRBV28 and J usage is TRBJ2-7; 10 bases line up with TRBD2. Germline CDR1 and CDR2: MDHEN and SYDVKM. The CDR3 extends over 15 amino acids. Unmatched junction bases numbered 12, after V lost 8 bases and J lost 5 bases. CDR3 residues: CASPPRTSGINEQYF. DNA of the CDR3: TGTGCCAGCCCCCCCCGTACTAGCGGGATCAACGAGCAGTACTTC.

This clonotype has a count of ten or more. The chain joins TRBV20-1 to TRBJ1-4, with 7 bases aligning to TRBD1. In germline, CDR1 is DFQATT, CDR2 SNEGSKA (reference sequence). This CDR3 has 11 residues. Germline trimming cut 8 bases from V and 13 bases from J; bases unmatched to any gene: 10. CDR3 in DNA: TGCAGTTGCCAGGGGGGATCAAGACTGTTTTTT. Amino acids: CSCQGGSRLFF.

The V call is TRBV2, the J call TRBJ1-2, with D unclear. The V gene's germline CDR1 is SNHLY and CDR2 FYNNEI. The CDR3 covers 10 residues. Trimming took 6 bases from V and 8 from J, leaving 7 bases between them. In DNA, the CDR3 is TGTGCCAGCAGGGGGTGGGGCTACACCTTC. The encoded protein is CASRGWGYTF.

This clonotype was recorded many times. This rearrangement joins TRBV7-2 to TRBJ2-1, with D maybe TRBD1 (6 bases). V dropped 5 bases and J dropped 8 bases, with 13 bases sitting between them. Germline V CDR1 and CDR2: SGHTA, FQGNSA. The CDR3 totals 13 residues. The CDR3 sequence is CASSGGPLDEQFF. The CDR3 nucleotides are TGTGCCAGCAGCGGGGGCCCCTTGGATGAGCAGTTCTTC.

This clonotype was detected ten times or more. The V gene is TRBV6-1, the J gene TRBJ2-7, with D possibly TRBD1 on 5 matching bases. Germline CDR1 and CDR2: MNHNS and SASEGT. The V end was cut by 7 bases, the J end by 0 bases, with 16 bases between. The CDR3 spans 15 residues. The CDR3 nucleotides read TGTGCCAGCACATCCGTGACAGCCAGCTCCTACGAGCAGTACTTC. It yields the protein CASTSVTASSYEQYF.

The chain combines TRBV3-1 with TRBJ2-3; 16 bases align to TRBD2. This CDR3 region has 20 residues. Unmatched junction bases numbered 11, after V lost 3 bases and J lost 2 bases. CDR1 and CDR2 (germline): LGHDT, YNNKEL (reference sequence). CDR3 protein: CASSQWQRGTSGRDTDTQYF. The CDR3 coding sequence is TGTGCCAGCAGCCAGTGGCAGAGAGGGACTAGCGGGAGGGACACAGATACGCAGTATTTT.

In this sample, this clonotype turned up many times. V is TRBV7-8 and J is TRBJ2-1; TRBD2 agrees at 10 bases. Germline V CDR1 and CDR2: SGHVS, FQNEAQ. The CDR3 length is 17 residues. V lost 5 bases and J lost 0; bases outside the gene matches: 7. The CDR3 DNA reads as TGTGCCAGCAGCCGTACTAGCGGGGAAGTCTCCTACAATGAGCAGTTCTTC. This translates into CASSRTSGEVSYNEQFF.

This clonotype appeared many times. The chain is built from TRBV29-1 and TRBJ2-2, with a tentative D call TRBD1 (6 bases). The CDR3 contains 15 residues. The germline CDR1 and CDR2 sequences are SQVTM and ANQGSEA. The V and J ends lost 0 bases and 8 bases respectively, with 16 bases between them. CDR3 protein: CSVEDGGRGNGELFF. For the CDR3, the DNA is TGCAGCGTTGAAGATGGAGGCAGGGGTAATGGGGAGCTGTTTTTT.

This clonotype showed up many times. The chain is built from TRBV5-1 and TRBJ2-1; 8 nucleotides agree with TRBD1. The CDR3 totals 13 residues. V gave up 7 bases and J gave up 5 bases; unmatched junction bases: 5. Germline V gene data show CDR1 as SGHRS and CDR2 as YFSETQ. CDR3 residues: CASGGQVNNEQFF. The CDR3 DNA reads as TGCGCCAGCGGGGGACAGGTGAACAATGAGCAGTTCTTC.

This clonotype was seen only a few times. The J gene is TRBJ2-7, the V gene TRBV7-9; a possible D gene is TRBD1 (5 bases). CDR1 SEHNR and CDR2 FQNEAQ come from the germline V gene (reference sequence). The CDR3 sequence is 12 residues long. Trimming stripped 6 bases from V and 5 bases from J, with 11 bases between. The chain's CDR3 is CASSTVRDEQYF. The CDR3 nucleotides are TGTGCCAGCAGTACAGTCAGGGACGAGCAGTACTTC.

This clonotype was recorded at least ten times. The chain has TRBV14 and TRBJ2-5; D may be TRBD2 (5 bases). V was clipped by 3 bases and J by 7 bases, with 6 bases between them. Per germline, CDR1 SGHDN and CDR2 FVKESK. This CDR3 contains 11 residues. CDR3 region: CASSQGRTQYF. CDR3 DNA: TGTGCCAGCAGCCAGGGGAGGACCCAGTACTTC.

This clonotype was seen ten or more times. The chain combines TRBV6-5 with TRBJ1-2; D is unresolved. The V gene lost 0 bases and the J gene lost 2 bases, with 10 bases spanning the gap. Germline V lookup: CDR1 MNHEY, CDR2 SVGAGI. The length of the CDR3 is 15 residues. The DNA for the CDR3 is TGTGCCAGCAGTTACTCCCGGGCGGTGAACTATGGCTACACCTTC. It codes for CASSYSRAVNYGYTF.

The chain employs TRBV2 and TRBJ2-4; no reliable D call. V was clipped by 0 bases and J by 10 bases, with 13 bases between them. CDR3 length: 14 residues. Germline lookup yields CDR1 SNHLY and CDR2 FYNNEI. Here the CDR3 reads CASSEATRVRIQYF. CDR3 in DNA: TGTGCCAGCAGTGAAGCGACAAGGGTACGGATTCAGTACTTC.

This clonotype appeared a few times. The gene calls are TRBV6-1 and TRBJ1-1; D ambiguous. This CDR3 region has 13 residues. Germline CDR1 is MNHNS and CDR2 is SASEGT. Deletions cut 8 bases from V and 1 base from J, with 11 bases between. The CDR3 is CASPKVRNTEAFF. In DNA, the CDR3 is TGTGCCAGCCCCAAGGTCCGGAACACTGAAGCTTTCTTT.

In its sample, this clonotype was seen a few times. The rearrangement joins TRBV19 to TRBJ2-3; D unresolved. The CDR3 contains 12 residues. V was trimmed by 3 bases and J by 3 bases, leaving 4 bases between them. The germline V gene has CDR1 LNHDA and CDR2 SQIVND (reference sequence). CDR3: CASSMATDTQYF. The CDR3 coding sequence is TGTGCCAGTAGTATGGCGACAGATACGCAGTATTTT. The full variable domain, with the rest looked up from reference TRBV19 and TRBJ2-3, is DGGITQSPKYLFRKEGQNVTLSCEQNLNHDAMYWYRQDPGQGLRLIYYSQIVNDFQKGDIAEGYSVSREKKESFPLTVTSAQKNPTAFYLCASSMATDTQYFGPGTRLTVL.

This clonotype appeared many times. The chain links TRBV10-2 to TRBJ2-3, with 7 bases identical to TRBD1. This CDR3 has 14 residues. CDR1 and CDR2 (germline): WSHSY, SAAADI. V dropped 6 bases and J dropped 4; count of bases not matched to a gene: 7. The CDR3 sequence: CASSPTGLSDTQYF. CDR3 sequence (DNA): TGCGCCAGCAGCCCGACAGGGTTGTCAGATACGCAGTATTTT.

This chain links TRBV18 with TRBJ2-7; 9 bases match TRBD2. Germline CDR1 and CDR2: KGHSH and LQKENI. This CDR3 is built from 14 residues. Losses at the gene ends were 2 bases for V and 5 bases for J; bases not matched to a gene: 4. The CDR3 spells CASSPRTSEDEQYF. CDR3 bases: TGTGCCAGCTCACCAAGGACTAGCGAGGACGAGCAGTACTTC.

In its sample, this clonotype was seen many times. CDR3 sequence reads: CASSTQTGGQETQYF. The CDR3 nucleotides are TGTGCCAGCAGCACGCAGACAGGGGGCCAAGAGACCCAGTACTTC. The chain links TRBV11-3 to TRBJ2-5; 9 bases agree with TRBD1. Germline assignment: CDR1 SGHNT and CDR2 YENEEA. The CDR3 is 15 amino acids. V lost 5 bases, J lost 1 base, and 5 bases stayed unmatched.

CDR3 in amino acids: CASSLAGGTTYEQYF. In DNA form, the CDR3 reads TGTGCCAGCAGCTTAGCAGGAGGAACTACCTACGAGCAGTACTTC. The gene calls are TRBV7-9 and TRBJ2-7; possible D gene TRBD2, 5 bases. V was trimmed by 0 bases and J by 2 bases, leaving 11 bases between them. Germline CDR1 is SEHNR and CDR2 is FQNEAQ (reference sequence). The CDR3 totals 15 residues.

Here the CDR3 DNA reads TGTGCCAGTAGTATTGATAGGGGGGCGTATGAAAAACTGTTTTTT. Translating gives CASSIDRGAYEKLFF. The chain recombines TRBV19 with TRBJ1-4; TRBD1 might be the D (6 bases). This CDR3 is 15 amino acids long. V lost 3 bases to trimming and J lost 6 bases, with 14 bases between them. The germline V gene encodes CDR1 LNHDA and CDR2 SQIVND (reference sequence).

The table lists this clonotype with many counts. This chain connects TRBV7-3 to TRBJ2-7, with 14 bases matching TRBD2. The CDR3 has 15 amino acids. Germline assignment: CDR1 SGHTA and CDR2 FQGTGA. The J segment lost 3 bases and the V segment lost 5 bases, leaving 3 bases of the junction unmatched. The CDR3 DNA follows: TGTGCCAGCAGCATGGGACTAGCGGGAGTCTACGAGCAGTACTTC. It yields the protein CASSMGLAGVYEQYF.

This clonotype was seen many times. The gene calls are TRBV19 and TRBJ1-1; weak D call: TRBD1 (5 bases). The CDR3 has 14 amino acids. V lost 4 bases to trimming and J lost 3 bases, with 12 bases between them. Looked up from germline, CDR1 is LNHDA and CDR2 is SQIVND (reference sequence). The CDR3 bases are TGTGCCAGTAGTACAGGGAGGCCCTACACTGAAGCTTTCTTT. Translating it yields CASSTGRPYTEAFF.

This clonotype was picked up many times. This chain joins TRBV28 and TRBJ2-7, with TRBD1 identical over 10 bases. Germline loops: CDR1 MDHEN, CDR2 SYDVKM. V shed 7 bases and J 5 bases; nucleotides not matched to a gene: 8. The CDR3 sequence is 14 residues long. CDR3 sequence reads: CASKVWDRGHEQYF. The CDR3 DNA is TGTGCCAGCAAGGTATGGGACAGGGGACACGAGCAGTACTTC.

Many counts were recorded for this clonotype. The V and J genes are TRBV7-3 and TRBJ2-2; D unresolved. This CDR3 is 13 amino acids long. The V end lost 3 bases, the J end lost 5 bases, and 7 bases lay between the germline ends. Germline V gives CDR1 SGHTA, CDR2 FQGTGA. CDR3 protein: CASSLTATGELFF. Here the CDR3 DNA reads TGTGCCAGCAGCTTGACTGCTACCGGGGAGCTGTTTTTT.

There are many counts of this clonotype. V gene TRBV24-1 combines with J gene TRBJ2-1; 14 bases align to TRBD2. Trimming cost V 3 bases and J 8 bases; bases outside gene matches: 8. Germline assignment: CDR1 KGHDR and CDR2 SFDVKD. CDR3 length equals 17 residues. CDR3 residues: CATSDAGTSGSFDEQFF. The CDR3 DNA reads TGTGCCACCAGTGATGCCGGGACTAGCGGGAGTTTCGATGAGCAGTTCTTC.

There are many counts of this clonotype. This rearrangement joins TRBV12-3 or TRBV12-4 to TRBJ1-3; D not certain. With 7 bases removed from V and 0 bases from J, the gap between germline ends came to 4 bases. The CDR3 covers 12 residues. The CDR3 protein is CASTASGNTIYF. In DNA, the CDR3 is TGTGCCAGCACCGCCTCTGGAAACACCATATATTTT.

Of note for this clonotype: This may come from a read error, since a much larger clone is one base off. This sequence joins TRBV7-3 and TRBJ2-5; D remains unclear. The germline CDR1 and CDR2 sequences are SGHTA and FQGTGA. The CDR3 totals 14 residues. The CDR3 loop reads CASSFSRNQGTQYF. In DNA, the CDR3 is TGTGCCAGCAGCTTCTCTAGGAACCAAGGGACCCAGTACTTC. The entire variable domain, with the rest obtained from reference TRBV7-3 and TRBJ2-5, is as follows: GAGVSQTPSNKVTEKGKYVELRCDPISGHTALYWYRQSLGQGPEFLIYFQGTGAADDSGLPNDRFFAVRPEGSVSTLKIQRTERGDSAVYLCASSFSRNQGTQYFGPGTRLLVL.

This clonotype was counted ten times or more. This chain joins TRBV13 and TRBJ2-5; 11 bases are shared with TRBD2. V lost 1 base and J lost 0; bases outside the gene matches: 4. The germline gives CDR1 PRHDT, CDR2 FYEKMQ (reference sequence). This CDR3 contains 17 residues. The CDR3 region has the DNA TGTGCCAGCAGCTTAGCGGCTAGCGGGGGGTACCAAGAGACCCAGTACTTC. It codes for CASSLAASGGYQETQYF.

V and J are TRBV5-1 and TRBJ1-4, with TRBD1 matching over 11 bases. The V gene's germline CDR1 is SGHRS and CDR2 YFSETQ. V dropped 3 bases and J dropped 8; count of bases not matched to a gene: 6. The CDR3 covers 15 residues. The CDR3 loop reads CASSWTGGPLEKLFF. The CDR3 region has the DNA TGCGCCAGCAGCTGGACAGGGGGCCCCCTGGAAAAACTGTTTTTT.